Listed below are T cell receptor beta chains from one sample, sequenced in a study of PD-1 blockade in classical Hodgkin lymphoma. Method: immunoSEQ multiplex PCR; TCRdb's copy keeps in-frame clones and lacks some. This sample carries about 17,000 clones, more than 60% of them seen once, and the ten largest clones take roughly 4.5%. The sequences come from peripheral blood mononuclear cells (PBMCs), collected at baseline. These receptor sequences come from a human donor with classical Hodgkin lymphoma. Each CDR3 is given with its conserved first and last residue. D genes are given only for firm matches. Some rows have no size entry. The others give once, few or many, or a class for an expanded clone.

TRBD1	TRBV4-1	NA	TRBJ1-1	TGCGCCAGCAGCCAAGTCCCAGGGACAGCGAACACTGAAGCTTTCTTT	CASSQVPGTANTEAFF
TRBD1	TRBV10-2	once	TRBJ2-7	TGCGCCAGCAGCCCGACAGGGGAACCCTACGAGCAGTACTTC	CASSPTGEPYEQYF
NA	TRBV28	once	TRBJ1-2	TGTGCCAGCAGTTTCATAGCTAACTATGGCTACACCTTC	CASSFIANYGYTF
NA	TRBV19	few	TRBJ2-2	TGTGCCAGTAGGGGAGGAGTGGTCACCGGGGAGCTGTTTTTT	CASRGGVVTGELFF
TRBD1	TRBV5-1	NA	TRBJ2-7	TGCGCCAGCAGCTGGACAGGCTACGAGCAGTACTTC	CASSWTGYEQYF
TRBD1	TRBV18	few	TRBJ2-7	TGTGCCAGCTCACCTGGGGCAGGGGGCATGAACGAGCAGTACTTC	CASSPGAGGMNEQYF
TRBD2	TRBV14	NA	TRBJ2-7	TGTGCCAGCAGCCACCCGACTAGCGGGACCTCGGTCGAGCAGTACTTC	CASSHPTSGTSVEQYF
NA	TRBV28	NA	TRBJ1-4	TGTGCCAGCAGTTGGCGCGGAGGTAATGAAAAACTGTTTTTT	CASSWRGGNEKLFF
TRBD2	TRBV27	NA	TRBJ2-2	TGTGCCAGCAGTCCCCAACTAGCGGGGGCCGGGGAGCTGTTTTTT	CASSPQLAGAGELFF
NA	TRBV4-2	few	TRBJ2-3	TGTGCCAGCAGCCAAGCGGGGGCCCTAGCGCCAGATACGCAGTATTTT	CASSQAGALAPDTQYF
NA	TRBV28	NA	TRBJ2-3	TGTGCCAGCAGCCCCCAGAGGCGGGGAGCCACAGATACGCAGTATTTT	CASSPQRRGATDTQYF
NA	TRBV7-3	NA	TRBJ2-1	TGTGCCAGCAGCTCACTAAGTGGGAGCGGATACAATGAGCAGTTCTTC	CASSSLSGSGYNEQFF
TRBD1	TRBV10-3	NA	TRBJ1-1	TGTGCCATCAAAGAACCGGGACAGGGCACTGAAGCTTTCTTT	CAIKEPGQGTEAFF
TRBD1	TRBV7-2	NA	TRBJ1-1	TGTGCCAGCAGCCCCGACAGGGCGTTGGCGAACACTGAAGCTTTCTTT	CASSPDRALANTEAFF
NA	TRBV29-1	NA	TRBJ1-4	TGCAGCGCCCGTGGTGCGCGGGAAAAACTGTTTTTT	CSARGAREKLFF
TRBD2	TRBV7-2	NA	TRBJ2-1	TGTGCCAGCAGCTGGGGACTAACCCAGGATGAGCAGTTCTTC	CASSWGLTQDEQFF
NA	TRBV11-2	NA	TRBJ1-1	TGTGCCAGCAGCTTAGATCTAACTGTCGGGGGCACTGAAGCTTTCTTT	CASSLDLTVGGTEAFF
NA	TRBV10-3	NA	TRBJ1-1	TGTGCCATCGGAACGGGCACTGAAGCTTTCTTT	CAIGTGTEAFF
NA	TRBV7-8	NA	TRBJ2-7	TGTGCCAGCAGCTTCGCCACAGGGATCGAGCAGTACTTC	CASSFATGIEQYF
NA	TRBV7-9	NA	TRBJ2-3	TGTGCCAGCAGCTTCTTAGCCCCCGGGGAAGGGGCAGATACGCAGTATTTT	CASSFLAPGEGADTQYF
NA	TRBV19	NA	TRBJ2-3	TGTGCCAGTAGTTCCGGACTTCTCACAGATACGCAGTATTTT	CASSSGLLTDTQYF
TRBD1	TRBV5-4	NA	TRBJ1-6	TGTGCCAGCAGCCCCGGACAGGGGGCGGGTTCCTATTCACCCCTCCACTTT	CASSPGQGAGSYSPLHF
NA	TRBV7-3	NA	TRBJ2-1	TGTGCCAGCAGCTTAGACAGAATAAATGAGCAGTTCTTC	CASSLDRINEQFF
TRBD1	TRBV9	NA	TRBJ2-5	TGTGCCAGCAGCACGAGGACAGGGAAGGGGGAGACCCAGTACTTC	CASSTRTGKGETQYF
NA	TRBV18	NA	TRBJ1-1	TGTGCCAGCTCACCTCTCAATAATCCTGAAGCTTTCTTT	CASSPLNNPEAFF
TRBD1	TRBV5-8	NA	TRBJ2-5	TGTGCCAGCAGCATCCGGACAGGCCAACAAGAGACCCAGTACTTC	CASSIRTGQQETQYF
TRBD2	TRBV29-1	NA	TRBJ2-3	TGCAGCGTTGAGAAGGGGGGCGGGAGGCGTACAGATACGCAGTATTTT	CSVEKGGGRRTDTQYF
TRBD1	TRBV5-5	NA	TRBJ2-2	TGTGCCAGCAGCAGACAGGGGGCTAAGGTCAACACCGGGGAGCTGTTTTTT	CASSRQGAKVNTGELFF
TRBD1	TRBV28	few	TRBJ1-5	TGTGCCAGCAGACCCGGGACAGCCTACCATAGCAATCAGCCCCAGCATTTT	CASRPGTAYHSNQPQHF
NA	TRBV5-1	NA	TRBJ2-5	TGCGCCAGCAGCTTCCAGGGTACTACCGGGCAAGAGACCCAGTACTTC	CASSFQGTTGQETQYF
TRBD1	TRBV4-3	NA	TRBJ1-2	TGCGCCAGCAGCCAAGCAGGAGCAGGGGGGATCTATGGCTACACCTTC	CASSQAGAGGIYGYTF
NA	TRBV18	NA	TRBJ1-2	TGTGCCAGCTCACTTGGAGCGGTTCTGAACTATGGCTACACCTTC	CASSLGAVLNYGYTF
NA	TRBV6-5	NA	TRBJ2-3	TGTGCCAGCAGTTACTCGTCATCAGATACGCAGTATTTT	CASSYSSSDTQYF
TRBD2	TRBV2	NA	TRBJ2-1	TGTGCCAGCCCGGGGGGGGCCGAGGTCCACCCCTCCTACAATGAGCAGTTCTTC	CASPGGAEVHPSYNEQFF
NA	TRBV6-4	NA	TRBJ2-5	TGTGCCAGCAGTGACTCGATGGCGTCCGCCCAGTACTTC	CASSDSMASAQYF
NA	TRBV13	NA	TRBJ2-7	TGTGCCAGCAGCCCTCATCCCAGTAGCTACGAGCAGTACTTC	CASSPHPSSYEQYF
TRBD1	TRBV5-1	NA	TRBJ1-2	TGCGCCAGCAGCTTGAGGGGACAGGGGGCCTTTTCGGGCTACACCTTC	CASSLRGQGAFSGYTF
TRBD1	TRBV11-2	NA	TRBJ2-7	TGTGCCAGCAGCTCCCGCGGACAGGGTGACGAGCAGTACTTC	CASSSRGQGDEQYF
TRBD1	TRBV9	NA	TRBJ1-2	TGTGCCAGCAGCGTAGTGGCAGGGGGCAGCTCGCGGGGCTACACCTTC	CASSVVAGGSSRGYTF
TRBD1	TRBV7-9	NA	TRBJ1-1	TGTGCCAGCAGCTTAAATTCCGGGACAGGGCAAGCTTTCTTT	CASSLNSGTGQAFF
TRBD1	TRBV6-1	NA	TRBJ1-2	TGTGCCTCAACACAGGGGTATGGCTACACCTTC	CASTQGYGYTF
TRBD2	TRBV7-2	once	TRBJ2-2	TGTGCCAGCAGCTTAGCAGCGGGGCCGAACACCGGGGAGCTGTTTTTT	CASSLAAGPNTGELFF
NA	TRBV7-2	NA	TRBJ2-7	TGTGCCAGCAGCTTAGACAGTGGTTACGAGCAGTACTTC	CASSLDSGYEQYF
NA	TRBV27	few	TRBJ2-7	TGTGCCAGCAGTTCCTTACAAACAGACTACGAGCAGTACTTC	CASSSLQTDYEQYF
TRBD1	TRBV6-6	NA	TRBJ1-4	TGTGCCAGCAGGAACCCACAGGGGGGAATCGAAAAACTGTTTTTT	CASRNPQGGIEKLFF
TRBD2	TRBV4-2	once	TRBJ2-1	TGTGCCAGCAGCCAAGATCCACCGGGACTAGCGACAACCTCGTGGAATGAGCAGTTCTTC	CASSQDPPGLATTSWNEQFF
NA	TRBV7-9	NA	TRBJ1-5	TGTGCCAGCAGCTTAGGGGATCCACGGCTTCAGCCCCAGCATTTT	CASSLGDPRLQPQHF
TRBD2	TRBV13	NA	TRBJ2-7	TGTGCCAGCAGCTCCGGGGGGGGCAGGGACTACGAGCAGTACTTC	CASSSGGGRDYEQYF
TRBD2	TRBV27	NA	TRBJ2-7	TGTGCCAGCAGTTCTCCATCTAGCGGGAGCTCCTACGAGCAGTACTTC	CASSSPSSGSSYEQYF
NA	TRBV19	NA	TRBJ1-5	TGTGCCAGTAAAAATATACAGGACTCCAATCAGCCCCAGCATTTT	CASKNIQDSNQPQHF
TRBD1	TRBV6-1	NA	TRBJ1-2	TGTGCCAGCAGTGCACCAGGCTGGGACAGGGGCTATGGCTACACCTTC	CASSAPGWDRGYGYTF
NA	TRBV10-1	NA	TRBJ2-3	TGCGCCGCCCCATGGGACGTACGGCGGGATCGGCGAGATACGCAGTATTTT	CAAPWDVRRDRRDTQYF
NA	TRBV7-6	NA	TRBJ2-7	TGTGCCAGCAGCTTAGCGGGCCTACAGTACGAGCAGTACTTC	CASSLAGLQYEQYF
NA	TRBV13	NA	TRBJ1-2	TGTGCCAGCAGCTTGGTGGCAGGGAGTTGGGGCTACACCTTC	CASSLVAGSWGYTF
TRBD1	TRBV7-9	few	TRBJ1-2	TGTGCCAGCAGCCACAGGGGAAGCTATGGCTACACCTTC	CASSHRGSYGYTF
NA	TRBV5-1	NA	TRBJ1-4	TGCGCCAGCAGCTTGGCATTGGGAGAGCGGTTGGAAAAACTGTTTTTT	CASSLALGERLEKLFF
TRBD2	TRBV30	NA	TRBJ2-7	TGTGCCTGGAGTTATTCCGGGACTAGCTTCTACGAGCAGTACTTC	CAWSYSGTSFYEQYF
NA	TRBV27	NA	TRBJ1-1	TGTGCCAGCAGACGGACAGACAACACTGAAGCTTTCTTT	CASRRTDNTEAFF
NA	TRBV2	NA	TRBJ2-1	TGTGCCAGCAGAAACAATGAGCAGTTCTTC	CASRNNEQFF
TRBD1	TRBV19	NA	TRBJ2-4	TGTGCCAGTAGTATGCCGGGACAGGGAGGAAACATTCAGTACTTC	CASSMPGQGGNIQYF